The 12 T cell receptor beta chains below were found in one sample sequenced in a study of T cell responses to AZD1222 COVID-19 vaccine. Libraries were prepared by immunoSEQ multiplex PCR; TCRdb keeps only in-frame clonotypes and omits some of them. The table lists 190,000 or so clones, 70% to 90% of them singletons, with 25% to 30% in the top ten. Sequencing was performed on peripheral blood, taken 28 days after the second AZD1222 dose. These receptor sequences come from an adult who received the AZD1222 COVID-19 vaccine.

This clone has just a few counts. This sequence joins TRBV25-1 and TRBJ2-7, with D possibly being TRBD2 (6 bases). Germline V gene sequence: CDR1 MGHDK, CDR2 SYGVNS. This CDR3 contains 15 residues. Trimming removed 4 bases at V and 1 base at J, with 14 bases between. CDR3 DNA: TGTGCCAGCAGTGTTGCCGGGGGTGATTCCTACGAGCAGTACTTC. This translates into CASSVAGGDSYEQYF.

V and J are TRBV6-2 or TRBV6-3 and TRBJ2-7, with 8 bases lining up with TRBD1. Germline-derived CDR1 and CDR2 are MNHEY and SVGEGT. The CDR3 runs to 14 residues. Germline trimming cut 5 bases from V and 5 bases from J; bases unmatched to any gene: 8. The DNA of the CDR3 is TGTGCCAGCAGTCCCCCGGACAGGGCCAACGAGCAGTACTTC. Translating it yields CASSPPDRANEQYF.

The chain employs TRBV29-1 and TRBJ1-3; D remains unclear. The CDR3 contains 14 residues. Germline V gives CDR1 SQVTM, CDR2 ANQGSEA. Trimming took off 4 bases at V and 0 bases at J, with 10 bases between the two ends. The CDR3 sequence is CSVGRANSGNTIYF. In DNA, the CDR3 is TGCAGCGTTGGAAGGGCCAACTCTGGAAACACCATATATTTT.

The chain couples TRBV5-1 to TRBJ2-7, with D possibly matching TRBD2 (5 bases). The CDR3 extends over 13 amino acids. Germline loops: CDR1 SGHRS, CDR2 YFSETQ. With 4 bases removed from V and 2 bases from J, the gap between germline ends came to 10 bases. The CDR3 region is CASSPSGTYEQYF. The CDR3 region has the DNA TGCGCCAGCAGCCCCTCCGGGACCTACGAGCAGTACTTC. The variable domain in full, with the rest retrieved from reference TRBV5-1 and TRBJ2-7, is KAGVTQTPRYLIKTRGQQVTLSCSPISGHRSVSWYQQTPGQGLQFLFEYFSETQRNKGNFPGRFSGRQFSNSRSEMNVSTLELGDSALYLCASSPSGTYEQYFGPGTRLTVT.

The V call is TRBV28, the J call TRBJ2-1; 9 nucleotides match TRBD1. Germline V gene data show CDR1 as MDHEN and CDR2 as SYDVKM. The V and J ends lost 2 bases and 6 bases, in that order; junction bases with no gene match: 14. The CDR3 loop spans 18 amino acids. CDR3 DNA sequence: TGTGCCAGCAGTTTACGGGCGCCCCGGGGACAGGGTGGCAATGAGCAGTTCTTC. Translating gives CASSLRAPRGQGGNEQFF.

The chain links TRBV7-9 to TRBJ2-1, with D perhaps matching TRBD2 (6 bases). This CDR3 contains 11 residues. The V gene's germline CDR1 is SEHNR and CDR2 FQNEAQ (reference sequence). V lost 1 base and J 16 bases, leaving 11 bases between the germline ends. The CDR3 nucleotides read TGTGCCAGCAGCTTAGGACTAGGTGTCTTCTTC. Amino acids: CASSLGLGVFF. The full variable domain, in which reference TRBV7-9 and TRBJ2-1 provide the parts outside the CDR3, is DTGVSQNPRHKITKRGQNVTFRCDPISEHNRLYWYRQTLGQGPEFLTYFQNEAQLEKSRLLSDRFSAERPKGSFSTLEIQRTEQGDSAMYLCASSLGLGVFFGPGTRLTVL.

CDR3: CASSQGPLGNYEQYF. As DNA, the CDR3 is TGTGCCAGCAGCCAAGGCCCGCTAGGGAACTACGAGCAGTACTTC. This chain links TRBV3-1 (or the pseudogene TRBV3-2) with TRBJ2-7; the D is unclear. CDR3 length: 15 amino acids. Trimming left V 1 base short and J 3 bases short, with 13 bases between. CDR1 is LGHDT, CDR2 YNNKEL, per germline (reference sequence).

This clone was detected only a few times. V gene TRBV11-2 combines with J gene TRBJ2-1; 13 bases fit TRBD2. This CDR3 region has 15 residues. CDR1 is SGHAT and CDR2 is FQNNGV in the germline V gene. V was pared by 5 bases and J by 7 bases, with 5 bases of the junction left unmatched. CDR3 sequence: CASSPRTSGSNEQFF. The CDR3 DNA reads TGTGCCAGCAGCCCCCGGACTAGCGGGAGTAATGAGCAGTTCTTC.

The chain carries TRBV29-1 and TRBJ1-4, with TRBD1 identical over 9 bases. Trimming at V came to 7 bases and at J to 5 bases, leaving 5 bases not matched to a gene. Germline CDR1 SQVTM, CDR2 ANQGSEA. This CDR3 has 13 residues. The CDR3 region is CSASTGGNEKLFF. The CDR3 DNA follows: TGCAGCGCTTCGACAGGGGGAAATGAAAAACTGTTTTTT.

The CDR3 sequence: CASSDNEQFF. CDR3 nucleotides: TGTGCCAGCAGTGACAATGAGCAGTTCTTC. The V gene is TRBV12-3 or TRBV12-4, the J gene TRBJ2-1; no clear D gene. The V gene lost 5 bases and the J gene lost 5 bases, with 1 base spanning the gap. The CDR3 loop spans 10 amino acids.

This chain uses TRBV9 with TRBJ1-3; TRBD1 matches 10 bases. Germline V CDR1 and CDR2: SGDLS, YYNGEE. J lost 4 bases, V lost 0 bases, and 4 bases had no gene match. This CDR3 region has 16 residues. The CDR3 spells CASSVEETGGGNTIYF. The CDR3 coding sequence is TGTGCCAGCAGCGTAGAAGAGACAGGGGGCGGAAACACCATATATTTT.

The V gene is TRBV18, the J gene TRBJ2-6, with D uncertain. Germline CDR1 KGHSH, CDR2 LQKENI. The CDR3 totals 16 residues. V was clipped by 6 bases and J by 1 base, with 13 bases between them. The CDR3 region has the DNA TGTGCCAGCTCGTCATTAGGGCAATCTGGGGCCAACGTCCTGACTTTC. Residues: CASSSLGQSGANVLTF.